Listed here is a single T cell receptor (beta chain). Its antigen is not known. The CDR3 has 13 amino acids. Looked up from germline, CDR1 is SGHNT and CDR2 is YYREEE (reference sequence). The V end was cut by 5 bases, the J end by 3 bases, with 9 bases between. This sample was included in a study of vaccination and CD4 T cells after COVID-19. Treatment meaning: approximately 9-day PBMC culture with coronavirus spike peptide pools or control peptides (ViraFEST assay). ViraFEST used peptide pools to expand antigen-specific T cells, then sequenced TCRs. Study results and caveats: A nonsignificant median increase from 21 to 38 SARS-CoV-2-reactive clonotypes was observed.

The Oncomine TCR Beta short-read assay generated sequence data from the DNA of cultured CD4+ T cells. Cultured CD4+ T cells were the source of extracted genomic DNA. TCRdb re-called the PCR reads through MiXCR, storing one row per CDR3 protein. The table records about 18,000 distinct CDR3 sequences, 59% of them present only once. This receptor was identified in a human donor who had recovered from COVID-19. This sample comprised CD4+ T cells from blood, cultured in vitro, obtained after SARS-CoV-2 vaccination. The chain carries TRBV5-4 and TRBJ2-4; the D gene could be TRBD1 or TRBD2 (5 bases each). CDR3 region: CASSSGGKNIQYF. The CDR3 coding sequence is TGTGCCAGCAGTTCTGGGGGCAAAAACATTCAGTACTTC.